The 17 T cell receptor beta chains listed next were all sequenced from one sample in a study of T cell repertoires in cytomegalovirus infection. TCRdb re-called the reads with MiXCR, one entry per CDR3 protein. Among some 800,000 distinct CDR3 sequences listed, almost 30% were seen once. Antigen specificity for these receptors is unknown. Material: cultured CD8+ T cells from PBMCs, obtained from culture after CMV antigen stimulation. These receptors all come from a human donor in good health (CMV status not recorded). Some clones in this sample may be carry-over from other donors' samples.

The chain employs TRBV27 and TRBJ2-7; 7 positions match TRBD1. This CDR3 comprises 14 residues. CDR1 is MNHEY, CDR2 SMNVEV, per germline (reference sequence). The V segment lost 8 bases and the J segment 2 bases; nucleotides outside the gene matches: 9. The CDR3 spells CASGDSFKTYEQYF. CDR3 coding DNA: TGTGCCAGCGGGGACAGCTTTAAAACCTACGAGCAGTACTTC.

The rearrangement joins TRBV27 to TRBJ2-7; 9 nucleotides match TRBD1. CDR3 length: 12 residues. V lost 8 bases to trimming and J lost 6 bases; unmatched junction nucleotides: 5. CDR1 MNHEY and CDR2 SMNVEV come from the germline V gene (reference sequence). The CDR3 bases are TGTGCCAGCGGCCGGACAGGGGCCGAGCAGTACTTC. Residues: CASGRTGAEQYF.

The chain couples TRBV27 to TRBJ1-1; D perhaps matches TRBD1 (6 bases). V was clipped by 7 bases and J by 1 base, with 16 bases between them. Germline V gene lookup returns CDR1 MNHEY and CDR2 SMNVEV (reference sequence). This CDR3 spans 15 amino acids. CDR3 in DNA: TGTGCCAGCACCCCTAGGGGGGCTGGGAACACTGAAGCTTTCTTT. This gives the protein CASTPRGAGNTEAFF.

This clonotype was recorded a few times. V is TRBV6-1 and J is TRBJ1-1; no reliable D call. CDR1 is MNHNS and CDR2 is SASEGT in the germline V gene. This CDR3 has 14 residues. Trimming stripped 7 bases from V and 6 bases from J, with 18 bases between. CDR3 protein: CASNVEEALAEAFF. CDR3 DNA: TGTGCCAGCAACGTCGAAGAAGCCCTAGCTGAAGCTTTCTTT.

This clonotype was detected a few times. In DNA, the CDR3 is TGCAGTGCTATCGGGGACAGGTGGCAGTATTTT. Translation: CSAIGDRWQYF. V is TRBV20-1 and J is TRBJ2-3; 8 positions match TRBD1. The CDR3 sequence is 11 residues long. The germline CDR1 and CDR2 sequences are DFQATT and SNEGSKA (reference sequence). V trimming: 4 bases; J trimming: 11 bases; junction bases outside the gene matches: 5.

This clonotype was picked up many times. The chain has TRBV7-8 and TRBJ1-2; the D gene is possibly TRBD1 (5 bases). There are 16 residues in the CDR3. The V gene lost 4 bases and the J gene lost 3 bases, with 18 bases spanning the gap. Germline assignment: CDR1 SGHVS and CDR2 FQNEAQ. In DNA, the CDR3 is TGTGCCAGCAGCTCCATGGGCTCCGGGGGGGACTATGGCTACACCTTC. This gives the protein CASSSMGSGGDYGYTF.

The rearrangement uses TRBV11-2 and TRBJ2-3; 7 bases map to TRBD2. Losses at the gene ends were 4 bases for V and 4 bases for J; bases not matched to a gene: 11. The CDR3 loop spans 16 amino acids. Germline V gene lookup returns CDR1 SGHAT and CDR2 FQNNGV. Written as DNA, the CDR3 is TGTGCCAGCAGCTCCGGAGCGGGGATGGTTCCAGATACGCAGTATTTT. This codes for CASSSGAGMVPDTQYF.

The gene calls are TRBV6-2 or TRBV6-3 and TRBJ2-1; D is ambiguous. Germline V lookup: CDR1 MNHEY, CDR2 SVGEGT. The CDR3 has 13 residues. V was shortened by 5 bases and J by 9 bases, with 14 bases between the two germline ends. The CDR3 coding sequence is TGTGCCAGCAGTCCCGGGCAATTGGGTGAGCAGTTCTTC. As protein: CASSPGQLGEQFF.

To note about this clonotype: An end of the junction does not agree with germline; a read error may underlie this. DNA of the CDR3: TGTGCCGGCAGTTTAGGGAAAGAGACCCAGTACTTC. Its protein is CAGSLGKETQYF. This chain joins TRBV27 and TRBJ2-5; D is ambiguous. Looked up from germline, CDR1 is MNHEY and CDR2 is SMNVEV (reference sequence). The CDR3 has 12 amino acids.

This clonotype has ten or more counts. This chain uses TRBV7-8 with TRBJ2-2; TRBD2 might be the D (5 bases). V was cut by 2 bases and J by 5 bases, with 12 bases left in between. This CDR3 region has 15 residues. Per the germline V gene, CDR1 is SGHVS and CDR2 is FQNEAQ. The CDR3 nucleotides are TGTGCCAGCAGCTTACGGGAAGGCTGGACCGGGGAGCTGTTTTTT. Its protein product is CASSLREGWTGELFF.

The chain's CDR3 is CASSLYIGTSGDEQFF. CDR3 bases: TGTGCCAGCAGCCTTTATATAGGGACGTCCGGGGATGAGCAGTTCTTC. This sequence joins TRBV7-6 and TRBJ2-1, with D possibly being TRBD1 or TRBD2 (5 bases each). The CDR3 is 16 amino acids. CDR1 SGHVS and CDR2 FNYEAQ come from the germline V gene. Trimming removed 5 bases at V and 8 bases at J, with 22 bases between.

The chain has TRBV12-5 and TRBJ2-3, with TRBD1 identical over 10 bases. Trimming at V came to 3 bases and at J to 6 bases, leaving 9 bases not matched to a gene. The CDR3 totals 16 residues. Germline loops: CDR1 LGHNT, CDR2 FRNRAP. CDR3 sequence (DNA): TGTGCTAGTGGTTTCACCATCGGGACAGGGGAGGATACGCAGTATTTT. Translating gives CASGFTIGTGEDTQYF.

This clonotype was seen a handful of times. The chain carries TRBV19 and TRBJ2-1; maybe TRBD2 (6 bases). The V gene lost 4 bases and the J gene lost 8 bases, with 15 bases spanning the gap. The CDR3 contains 14 residues. Per germline, CDR1 LNHDA and CDR2 SQIVND (reference sequence). CDR3 in DNA: TGTGCCAGTAGTACACCTTCGGAGGGCGATGAGCAGTTCTTC. Protein: CASSTPSEGDEQFF.

This clonotype was counted only a few times. The chain joins TRBV5-5 to TRBJ2-5; 10 bases are shared with TRBD2. CDR1 SGHKS and CDR2 YYEKEE come from the germline V gene (reference sequence). With V trimmed by 4 bases and J by 3 bases, 6 bases remained unmatched. This CDR3 region has 15 residues. The CDR3 sequence is CASSRRTSGEETQYF. The CDR3 DNA sequence: TGTGCCAGCAGCCGCCGGACTAGCGGAGAAGAGACCCAGTACTTC. Using reference TRBV5-5 and TRBJ2-5 for the parts outside the CDR3, the full variable domain is DAGVTQSPTHLIKTRGQQVTLRCSPISGHKSVSWYQQVLGQGPQFIFQYYEKEERGRGNFPDRFSARQFPNYSSELNVNALLLGDSALYLCASSRRTSGEETQYFGPGTRLLVL.

The chain couples TRBV7-3 to TRBJ2-2, with TRBD2 matching 9 bases. Germline CDR1 SGHTA, CDR2 FQGTGA. The CDR3 extends over 16 amino acids. The V segment lost 5 bases and the J segment 5 bases; nucleotides outside the gene matches: 9. This chain's CDR3 is CASSVGLAGSTGELFF. The DNA for the CDR3 is TGTGCCAGCAGCGTCGGGCTAGCGGGGTCTACCGGGGAGCTGTTTTTT.

This clonotype appeared a few times. This chain links TRBV14 with TRBJ2-1; perhaps TRBD2 as D (5 bases). The germline V gene encodes CDR1 SGHDN and CDR2 FVKESK. V was trimmed by 0 bases and J by 3 bases, leaving 9 bases between them. The CDR3 covers 15 residues. The CDR3 loop is CASSQEVEDYNEQFF. CDR3 nucleotide sequence: TGTGCCAGCAGCCAAGAGGTGGAGGACTACAATGAGCAGTTCTTC. Based on the CDR3 plus reference TRBV14 and TRBJ2-1, the full variable domain is EAGVTQFPSHSVIEKGQTVTLRCDPISGHDNLYWYRRVMGKEIKFLLHFVKESKQDESGMPNNRFLAERTGGTYSTLKVQPAELEDSGVYFCASSQEVEDYNEQFFGPGTRLTVL.

The V call is TRBV20-1, the J call TRBJ2-7; 8 positions match TRBD2. V trimming: 4 bases; J trimming: 5 bases; junction bases outside the gene matches: 7. This CDR3 spans 13 amino acids. Per germline, CDR1 DFQATT and CDR2 SNEGSKA (reference sequence). CDR3 residues: CSAIPRGGHEQYF. CDR3 bases: TGCAGTGCTATACCACGGGGGGGCCACGAGCAGTACTTC.